One sample yielded the 27 T cell receptor beta chains listed below, sequenced in a study of blood T cell repertoires in COVID-19. Libraries were prepared by immunoSEQ multiplex PCR; TCRdb keeps only in-frame clonotypes and omits some of them. Among tens of thousands of clones, more than 75% were seen once, and the ten largest hold around 5%. The source material was peripheral blood. The receptors were sampled from a woman older than 75 with active COVID-19.

To note about this clone: Its ends do not fully match the called genes, so a read error is possible. The chain recombines TRBV7-7 with TRBJ2-7, with D maybe TRBD2 (5 bases). CDR3 length: 13 residues. Germline V gives CDR1 SSHAT, CDR2 FNYEAQ (reference sequence). For the CDR3, the DNA is TGTGCTAGCAGCTTGGAACTTAGCGACGAGCAGTACTTC. Protein: CASSLELSDEQYF.

The chain uses TRBV9 and TRBJ1-3; 11 bases map to TRBD1. The CDR3 totals 17 residues. The germline CDR1 and CDR2 sequences are SGDLS and YYNGEE. The junction had 4 bases not matched to a gene; V was cut back by 2 bases and J by 0 bases. CDR3 region: CASSVGQGGYSGNTIYF. As DNA, the CDR3 is TGTGCCAGCAGCGTGGGACAGGGGGGATACTCTGGAAACACCATATATTTT.

The chain carries TRBV19 and TRBJ2-1; D is undetermined. Germline CDR1 reads LNHDA; CDR2 reads SQIVND (reference sequence). V was shortened by 6 bases and J by 5 bases, with 17 bases between the two germline ends. CDR3 length equals 15 residues. The DNA of the CDR3 is TGTGCCAGTAGCCTTTTACGACCCCGGGACAATGAGCAGTTCTTC. Its translation is CASSLLRPRDNEQFF.

The J gene is TRBJ2-3, the V gene TRBV28; D possibly corresponds to TRBD2 (7 bases). Germline-derived CDR1 and CDR2 are MDHEN and SYDVKM. This CDR3 is 15 amino acids long. Trimming removed 5 bases at V and 4 bases at J, with 16 bases between. The chain's CDR3 is CASSRGGGLADTQYF. The CDR3 DNA follows: TGTGCCAGCAGTCGAGGGGGGGGGCTAGCAGATACGCAGTATTTT.

The chain has TRBV20-1 and TRBJ1-2; a weak D match, TRBD1 (5 bases). CDR3 size: 15 residues. Trimming removed 3 bases at V and 6 bases at J, with 20 bases between. CDR1 and CDR2 (germline): DFQATT, SNEGSKA (reference sequence). The CDR3 DNA reads TGCAGTGCTAGTCTCTTTAGACAGCTCCCCAATGGCTACACCTTC. Amino acid sequence: CSASLFRQLPNGYTF.

The chain is built from TRBV6-6 and TRBJ2-5; TRBD1 matches at 9 bases. This CDR3 contains 16 residues. CDR1 is MNHNY, CDR2 SVGAGI, per germline (reference sequence). V lost 6 bases, J lost 5 bases, and 13 bases stayed unmatched. CDR3 loop: CASRSPTGGSGETQYF. As DNA, the CDR3 is TGTGCCAGCAGGTCACCTACAGGGGGCTCGGGGGAGACCCAGTACTTC.

V usage is TRBV27 and J usage is TRBJ2-7, with D maybe TRBD1 (6 bases). CDR3 length equals 16 residues. V lost 6 bases, J lost 1 base, and 19 bases lay in between. Germline V lookup: CDR1 MNHEY, CDR2 SMNVEV (reference sequence). The CDR3 DNA reads TGTGCCAGCAGCATCACGGGACACCTTAGATCCTACGAGCAGTACTTC. This translates into CASSITGHLRSYEQYF.

The chain is built from TRBV2 and TRBJ1-2, with D perhaps matching TRBD1 (5 bases). Germline V gene sequence: CDR1 SNHLY, CDR2 FYNNEI. CDR3 size: 12 residues. V was trimmed by 6 bases and J by 1 base, leaving 6 bases between them. CDR3 amino acids: CASSRDNYGYTF. CDR3 DNA sequence: TGTGCCAGCAGCAGGGATAACTATGGCTACACCTTC.

The chain combines TRBV3-1 (or the pseudogene TRBV3-2) with TRBJ2-1; 8 bases map to TRBD2. Unmatched junction bases numbered 2, after V lost 0 bases and J lost 7 bases. From germline, CDR1 is LGHDT and CDR2 YNNKEL (reference sequence). The CDR3 runs 14 residues. The CDR3 is CASSQDGRANEQFF. CDR3 coding DNA: TGTGCCAGCAGCCAAGACGGGAGGGCAAATGAGCAGTTCTTC.

Remarks on this clone: One junction end disagrees with the germline gene, perhaps due to a read error. The chain uses TRBV6-5 and TRBJ2-4, with 9 bases fitting TRBD1. The CDR3 totals 13 residues. Germline CDR1 MNHEY, CDR2 SVGAGI. The CDR3 DNA reads TGTGCCAGCAGTTTGAACAGGGGGCGACCCAGTGCCTTC. Its protein product is CASSLNRGRPSAF.

This rearrangement joins TRBV28 to TRBJ1-4; possible D gene TRBD1, 5 bases. The V gene lost 8 bases and the J gene lost 8 bases, with 18 bases spanning the gap. CDR1 is MDHEN, CDR2 SYDVKM, per germline. This CDR3 spans 14 amino acids. The CDR3 nucleotides are TGTGCCAGCTACGGCAGGGTCAAAGGAGAAAAACTGTTTTTT. Its translation: CASYGRVKGEKLFF. The full variable domain, its missing parts supplied by reference TRBV28 and TRBJ1-4, is DVKVTQSSRYLVKRTGEKVFLECVQDMDHENMFWYRQDPGLGLRLIYFSYDVKMKEKGDIPEGYSVSREKKERFSLILESASTNQTSMYLCASYGRVKGEKLFFGSGTQLSVL.

This chain links TRBV9 with TRBJ2-1; D perhaps matches TRBD1 (6 bases). Per the germline V gene, CDR1 is SGDLS and CDR2 is YYNGEE. The CDR3 runs 13 residues. Deletions cut 8 bases from V and 6 bases from J, with 15 bases between. The CDR3 sequence: CASSFDRRNEQFF. The CDR3 coding sequence is TGTGCCAGTTCCTTCGACAGGCGCAATGAGCAGTTCTTC.

This clone was seen just once. The V and J genes are TRBV7-9 and TRBJ2-7; possible D gene TRBD2, 6 bases. The CDR3 is 15 amino acids. Trimming removed 3 bases from V and 6 bases from J, with 18 bases in between. The V gene's germline CDR1 is SEHNR and CDR2 FQNEAQ (reference sequence). The CDR3 DNA sequence: TGTGCCAGCAGCTTTCGGGAGCCAGGGTCCAGCGAGCAGTACTTC. The encoded protein is CASSFREPGSSEQYF.

J is TRBJ2-5 and V is TRBV28, with D perhaps matching TRBD2 (6 bases). V lost 3 bases and J lost 5, with 16 bases in between. The CDR3 contains 15 residues. Germline V gene lookup returns CDR1 MDHEN and CDR2 SYDVKM. The CDR3 nucleotides read TGTGCCAGCAGTTTTAACGGCGGGAAAGGGGAGACCCAGTACTTC. Translation: CASSFNGGKGETQYF.

The V gene is TRBV5-1, the J gene TRBJ2-5; 12 bases line up with TRBD2. There are 15 residues in the CDR3. Germline V gene sequence: CDR1 SGHRS, CDR2 YFSETQ. V shed 0 bases and J 5 bases; nucleotides not matched to a gene: 2. CDR3 coding DNA: TGCGCCAGCAGCTTGGAACTAGCGGGAGGTGAGACCCAGTACTTC. This translates into CASSLELAGGETQYF.

The chain joins TRBV18 to TRBJ1-1, with 8 bases matching TRBD1. J was trimmed by 5 bases and V by 0 bases; bases with no gene match: 8. This CDR3 has 16 amino acids. Germline-derived CDR1 and CDR2 are KGHSH and LQKENI. CDR3 coding DNA: TGTGCCAGCTCACCACCCTCCCAGGGGGCGAGGACTGAAGCTTTCTTT. Protein: CASSPPSQGARTEAFF.

The chain uses TRBV24-1 and TRBJ1-3, with D unclear. Per germline, CDR1 KGHDR and CDR2 SFDVKD. V dropped 4 bases and J dropped 4 bases, with 7 bases sitting between them. The CDR3 loop spans 13 amino acids. For the CDR3, the DNA is TGTGCCACCAGTGACTTAAAAGGAAACACCATATATTTT. Protein sequence: CATSDLKGNTIYF.

This chain connects TRBV7-2 to TRBJ2-1, with 11 bases lining up with TRBD2. V gave up 5 bases and J gave up 7 bases; unmatched junction bases: 13. Germline V CDR1 and CDR2: SGHTA, FQGNSA. The CDR3 loop spans 17 amino acids. In DNA form, the CDR3 reads TGTGCCAGCAGCCTTTCCTTTAGCGGGAGGGCGGGTAATGAGCAGTTCTTC. Its translation is CASSLSFSGRAGNEQFF.

The CDR3 region is CASSSGLAGEDEQFF. DNA of the CDR3: TGTGCCAGCAGCTCGGGACTAGCGGGAGAAGATGAGCAGTTCTTC. The chain employs TRBV7-9 and TRBJ2-1; 14 bases are a match to TRBD2. The CDR3 has 15 amino acids. Trimming took 4 bases from V and 8 from J; bases not matched to a gene: 4. In germline, CDR1 is SEHNR, CDR2 FQNEAQ (reference sequence).

This clone was seen a handful of times. The chain recombines TRBV6-9 with TRBJ2-5; 8 nucleotides match TRBD1. This CDR3 spans 14 amino acids. Looked up from germline, CDR1 is MNHGY and CDR2 is SVAAGI. The V and J ends lost 6 bases and 5 bases, in that order; junction bases with no gene match: 8. The CDR3 loop is CASRQDRGGETQYF. CDR3 nucleotides: TGTGCCAGCAGGCAAGACAGGGGCGGGGAGACCCAGTACTTC.

This rearrangement joins TRBV9 to TRBJ2-7; TRBD1 matches at 9 bases. The CDR3 spans 15 residues. From germline, CDR1 is SGDLS and CDR2 YYNGEE. V shed 0 bases, J shed 3 bases, and the junction held 4 bases outside the gene matches. The CDR3: CASSVGTGQGYEQYF. CDR3 DNA sequence: TGTGCCAGCAGCGTAGGTACGGGACAGGGCTACGAGCAGTACTTC.

The gene calls are TRBV28 and TRBJ2-7; 8 nucleotides match TRBD2. Per the germline V gene, CDR1 is MDHEN and CDR2 is SYDVKM. The ends lost 7 bases at V and 2 bases at J; junction bases unmatched: 16. The CDR3 extends over 17 amino acids. CDR3 nucleotides: TGTGCCAGCACCTCGCGGGGGGTTAAGCCGGACACCTACGAGCAGTACTTC. As protein: CASTSRGVKPDTYEQYF.

There are a few counts of this clone. This CDR3 is CASRLFADGYQETQYF. In DNA form, the CDR3 reads TGTGCAAGTCGCTTATTTGCAGATGGCTACCAAGAGACCCAGTACTTC. This chain links TRBV12-2 with TRBJ2-5; the table's D call TRBD1 went unverified against the DNA. TRBV12-2 is a pseudogene segment. The CDR3 sequence is 16 residues long.

The chain joins TRBV5-6 to TRBJ1-6; 9 bases align to TRBD1. CDR3 size: 16 residues. Trimming cost V 4 bases and J 3 bases; bases outside gene matches: 5. CDR1 is SGHDT and CDR2 is YYEEEE in the germline V gene. The CDR3 coding sequence is TGTGCCAGCAGCCCGACAGGGGGGCTCTATAATTCACCCCTCCACTTT. Its translation is CASSPTGGLYNSPLHF.

The gene calls are TRBV5-1 and TRBJ1-5; 7 positions match TRBD1. The CDR3 runs 14 residues. Per germline, CDR1 SGHRS and CDR2 YFSETQ. V lost 2 bases and J lost 2; bases outside the gene matches: 1. The CDR3: CASSFTGGNQPQHF. CDR3 in DNA: TGCGCCAGCAGCTTCACAGGGGGCAATCAGCCCCAGCATTTT.

The chain couples TRBV7-8 to TRBJ2-2, with 7 nucleotides matching TRBD2. Germline-derived CDR1 and CDR2 are SGHVS and FQNEAQ. The CDR3 contains 17 residues. V was clipped by 4 bases and J by 0 bases; unmatched bases: 8. The CDR3 is CASSSKRDIANTGELFF. CDR3 in DNA: TGTGCCAGCAGCTCCAAGCGGGATATCGCGAACACCGGGGAGCTGTTTTTT.

This rearrangement joins TRBV3-1 (or the pseudogene TRBV3-2) to TRBJ2-6; 8 bases line up with TRBD1. Germline V gives CDR1 LGHDT, CDR2 YNNKEL (reference sequence). The CDR3 has 17 residues. The V gene end was trimmed by 4 bases and the J gene end by 0 bases; junction bases not matched to a gene: 5. Written as DNA, the CDR3 is TGTGCCAGCAGCCGCCGGACAGGGAGCTCTGGGGCCAACGTCCTGACTTTC. Translating it yields CASSRRTGSSGANVLTF.